This T cell receptor (beta chain) was recorded in a study of blood T cell repertoires in COVID-19. Study-level background: The origin of the acute and convalescent COVID-19 samples was the United States, Italy and Spain.

Assay: immunoSEQ multiplex PCR; the TCRdb copy retains only in-frame clones and omits some. The data contain 85,000 or so clones, 86% of them seen just once; the ten biggest clones take up around 26%. CDR3 length: 16 amino acids. V was clipped by 4 bases and J by 7 bases; unmatched bases: 7. Germline loops: CDR1 SGDLS, CDR2 YYNGEE. The chain carries TRBV9 and TRBJ2-2; TRBD2 matches 13 bases. The receptor was derived from a man aged 45-65 years with active or convalescent COVID-19. The sample consisted of peripheral blood. CDR3 sequence: CASSLRTSGSFGELFF. The CDR3 region has the DNA TGTGCCAGCAGCCTCAGGACTAGCGGGAGTTTCGGGGAGCTGTTTTTT.